These T cell receptor beta chains were read from a single sample in a study of blood T cell repertoires in COVID-19. Method: immunoSEQ multiplex PCR; TCRdb's copy keeps in-frame clones and lacks some. The sample lists 360,000 or so clones; around 90% were seen once. Sequences were obtained from peripheral blood. All receptors derive from a man younger than 35 with active or convalescent COVID-19. CDR3s leave out the opening cysteine and the closing phenylalanine or tryptophan. D genes are given only for firm matches. The size entry is marked missing in some rows and otherwise reads once, few, many or a size class.

V gene: TRBV6-5
clone size: NA
J gene: TRBJ1-2
D gene: NA
CDR3 protein: ASTPEYYGYT

V gene: TRBV7-8
clone size: NA
J gene: TRBJ2-5
D gene: TRBD2
CDR3 protein: ASSLTVISLAGGSLEETQY

V gene: TRBV6-1
clone size: NA
J gene: TRBJ1-5
D gene: NA
CDR3 protein: ASETRANQPQH

V gene: TRBV7-2
clone size: NA
J gene: TRBJ1-1
D gene: NA
CDR3 protein: ASSLQANTEAF

V gene: TRBV28
clone size: NA
J gene: TRBJ2-7
D gene: TRBD2
CDR3 protein: ASSSGGLGSYEQY

V gene: TRBV18
clone size: once
J gene: TRBJ2-7
D gene: NA
CDR3 protein: ASSRTDSYEQY

V gene: TRBV29-1
clone size: NA
J gene: TRBJ1-4
D gene: TRBD1
CDR3 protein: SVEEDREKLF

V gene: TRBV2
clone size: NA
J gene: TRBJ1-2
D gene: TRBD1
CDR3 protein: ASSATGGGYGYT

V gene: TRBV12-3/TRBV12-4
clone size: NA
J gene: TRBJ2-7
D gene: NA
CDR3 protein: ASSRDNYEQY

V gene: TRBV15
clone size: once
J gene: TRBJ2-7
D gene: TRBD1
CDR3 protein: ATSLDRAGAYEQY

V gene: TRBV19
clone size: NA
J gene: TRBJ2-7
D gene: NA
CDR3 protein: ASSPTPRGATNPYEQY

V gene: TRBV28
clone size: NA
J gene: TRBJ1-2
D gene: TRBD1
CDR3 protein: ASSTTGGASYGYT

V gene: TRBV4-1
clone size: NA
J gene: TRBJ1-2
D gene: NA
CDR3 protein: ASSQAGRAGDNYGYT

V gene: TRBV27
clone size: NA
J gene: TRBJ2-7
D gene: NA
CDR3 protein: ASSGGLGEQY

V gene: TRBV15
clone size: NA
J gene: TRBJ2-3
D gene: TRBD2
CDR3 protein: ATRLPGSGGYTDTQY

V gene: TRBV7-2
clone size: NA
J gene: TRBJ2-7
D gene: NA
CDR3 protein: ASSLAFGGLYYEQY

V gene: TRBV25-1
clone size: NA
J gene: TRBJ2-1
D gene: NA
CDR3 protein: ASSESWRGYNEQF

V gene: TRBV18
clone size: NA
J gene: TRBJ1-2
D gene: NA
CDR3 protein: ASSPPLAGSGYT

V gene: TRBV18
clone size: NA
J gene: TRBJ2-7
D gene: TRBD2
CDR3 protein: ASSTSPGGPFEQY

V gene: TRBV4-1
clone size: NA
J gene: TRBJ1-2
D gene: NA
CDR3 protein: ASSQDWQMYGYT

V gene: TRBV28
clone size: NA
J gene: TRBJ1-5
D gene: NA
CDR3 protein: ASGRGYSNQPQH

V gene: TRBV7-2
clone size: NA
J gene: TRBJ2-3
D gene: NA
CDR3 protein: ASSLAGEVNKDTQY

V gene: TRBV9
clone size: NA
J gene: TRBJ1-2
D gene: NA
CDR3 protein: ASSAQGGKDYGYT

V gene: TRBV28
clone size: NA
J gene: TRBJ2-7
D gene: TRBD2
CDR3 protein: ASSARTSGTYEQY

V gene: TRBV13
clone size: NA
J gene: TRBJ2-1
D gene: TRBD1
CDR3 protein: ASSLGDRGGEQF

V gene: TRBV7-9
clone size: once
J gene: TRBJ2-5
D gene: NA
CDR3 protein: ASSLVTGAQETQY

V gene: TRBV28
clone size: NA
J gene: TRBJ1-1
D gene: NA
CDR3 protein: ASEANTEAF

V gene: TRBV25-1
clone size: NA
J gene: TRBJ1-2
D gene: TRBD1
CDR3 protein: ASRPGGQGGSTYGYT

V gene: TRBV5-1
clone size: NA
J gene: TRBJ2-7
D gene: TRBD1
CDR3 protein: ASRNLKQGADEQY

V gene: TRBV5-1
clone size: NA
J gene: TRBJ2-2
D gene: TRBD1
CDR3 protein: ASSLVRQGVGTGELF

V gene: TRBV6-5
clone size: NA
J gene: TRBJ1-1
D gene: NA
CDR3 protein: ASSREWWTEAF

V gene: TRBV6-2/TRBV6-3
clone size: NA
J gene: TRBJ2-7
D gene: NA
CDR3 protein: ASSTGWASRFSYEQY

V gene: TRBV5-1
clone size: NA
J gene: TRBJ1-4
D gene: TRBD1
CDR3 protein: ASSIGQGGATNEKLF

V gene: TRBV6-4
clone size: NA
J gene: TRBJ1-4
D gene: TRBD1
CDR3 protein: ASRQGQGGSNEKLF

V gene: TRBV5-1
clone size: NA
J gene: TRBJ2-2
D gene: TRBD2
CDR3 protein: ASHGNLADLGELF

V gene: TRBV7-6
clone size: NA
J gene: TRBJ1-3
D gene: NA
CDR3 protein: ASSLSGSFSGNTIY

V gene: TRBV7-9
clone size: NA
J gene: TRBJ2-5
D gene: NA
CDR3 protein: ASSLDRIQETQY

V gene: TRBV27
clone size: few
J gene: TRBJ1-2
D gene: NA
CDR3 protein: ASSLRPPGGYT

V gene: TRBV6-6
clone size: NA
J gene: TRBJ1-2
D gene: TRBD1
CDR3 protein: AHRGMDGYT

V gene: TRBV6-5
clone size: NA
J gene: TRBJ1-2
D gene: TRBD1
CDR3 protein: ASATGGYGYT

V gene: TRBV30
clone size: NA
J gene: TRBJ1-3
D gene: NA
CDR3 protein: AWSVRSPRSGNTIY

V gene: TRBV5-5
clone size: NA
J gene: TRBJ2-1
D gene: NA
CDR3 protein: ASSFGLIPQF

V gene: TRBV27
clone size: NA
J gene: TRBJ2-4
D gene: NA
CDR3 protein: ASSTQGAKNIQY

V gene: TRBV6-6
clone size: NA
J gene: TRBJ1-6
D gene: NA
CDR3 protein: ASSHHRVGSYNSPLH

V gene: TRBV7-9
clone size: NA
J gene: TRBJ2-2
D gene: TRBD1
CDR3 protein: ASSLGPGTEKTRTGELF

V gene: TRBV27
clone size: NA
J gene: TRBJ2-1
D gene: TRBD2
CDR3 protein: ASSLPGLAGSYNEQF

V gene: TRBV14
clone size: NA
J gene: TRBJ2-7
D gene: NA
CDR3 protein: ASSQVGLYEQY

V gene: TRBV24-1
clone size: few
J gene: TRBJ1-2
D gene: NA
CDR3 protein: ATRPSTSYGYT

V gene: TRBV7-9
clone size: NA
J gene: TRBJ2-1
D gene: NA
CDR3 protein: ASSLGKGVGEQF

V gene: TRBV16
clone size: NA
J gene: TRBJ1-4
D gene: NA
CDR3 protein: ASSQPRGLLNEKLF

V gene: TRBV19
clone size: NA
J gene: TRBJ1-6
D gene: NA
CDR3 protein: ASSILPGYNSPLH

V gene: TRBV7-3
clone size: NA
J gene: TRBJ2-7
D gene: TRBD2
CDR3 protein: ASSLGLAGPYEQY

V gene: TRBV7-2
clone size: once
J gene: TRBJ1-6
D gene: TRBD1
CDR3 protein: ASSQAGQGNNSPLH

V gene: TRBV5-1
clone size: NA
J gene: TRBJ2-2
D gene: TRBD2
CDR3 protein: ASSFPTRAGDTGELF